The sequence of this T cell receptor beta chain was determined in a study of long-term antiretroviral therapy in people with HIV. At the level of the study: Some samples came about a decade before the 2015 immediate-ART recommendation, and these were the earliest.

This CDR3 is 15 amino acids long. With 7 bases removed from V and 1 base from J, the gap between germline ends came to 17 bases. The germline V gene has CDR1 SGHRS and CDR2 YFSETQ. Each participant with HIV received care in the United States. An immunoSEQ assay, version v3.0, was performed at survey level. Assay used: immunoSEQ multiplex PCR; TCRdb lists only in-frame clones, some missing. The sample shows about 11,000 clones, about 80% of them seen only once. The source is a man aged 25-45 years with HIV. The sample consisted of unsorted PBMCs, taken at the start of antiretroviral therapy, before treatment. This rearrangement joins TRBV5-1 to TRBJ2-5; D is possibly TRBD2 (6 bases). CDR3 DNA: TGCGCCAGCGGGCATTGGGGGGTTCTCCAAGAGACCCAGTACTTC. Translated: CASGHWGVLQETQYF.